This T cell receptor beta chain was sequenced for a study of blood T cell repertoires in COVID-19. Study-level background: PBMCs, B-cell-depleted T cells, or T cells were the source of the cDNA or gDNA that made up the material.

As handled by the study authors: Reference gene primer amplification yielded estimated nucleated cell counts. TCRdb keeps only in-frame clones here, not all; method: immunoSEQ multiplex PCR. For V, J and clone size, that table is used; D and trimming come from the DNA. The repertoire consists of more than 250,000 clones, with about nine tenths occurring once and the leading ten covering 6% to 8%. Trimming stripped 6 bases from V and 11 bases from J, with 19 bases between. CDR3 length: 13 amino acids. The TCR sequence derives from a woman between 45 and 65 years old with COVID-19, enrolled during active disease. The chain couples TRBV12-3 or TRBV12-4 to TRBJ1-1; D remains ambiguous. Sample: peripheral blood. The CDR3 spells CASSKIREVGAFF. CDR3 nucleotides: TGTGCCAGCAGCAAAATTAGGGAGGTAGGGGCTTTCTTT.